A selection of T cell receptor beta chains follows, all from one sample in a study of cytomegalovirus exposure and HLA in healthy donors. Sequenced by immunoSEQ multiplex PCR; TCRdb stores in-frame clones only, minus some. The table shows more than 85,000 clones, with around four fifths occurring only once. Sequenced: PBMCs. Every receptor here comes from a young man in good health and CMV-seropositive. Both conserved end residues are part of each CDR3. D genes are given only for firm matches. Size tells how often a clone was seen (once, few, many) or the class of an expanded clone, and some rows leave it out.

CDR3 protein,CDR3 DNA,clone size,D gene,V gene,J gene
CASIPELSSPLHF,TGTGCCAGCATCCCGGAGTTGAGTTCACCCCTCCACTTT,-,-,TRBV2,TRBJ1-6
CASSSGTGSYEQYF,TGTGCCAGCAGCTCCGGGACAGGGTCCTACGAGCAGTACTTC,-,TRBD1,TRBV9,TRBJ2-7
CASSRLNSPLHF,TGTGCCAGCAGCCGACTCAATTCACCCCTCCACTTT,-,-,TRBV27,TRBJ1-6
CASRQDLYNSPLHF,TGCGCCAGCCGACAGGACCTCTATAATTCACCCCTCCACTTT,few,-,TRBV5-1,TRBJ1-6
CASSQERQRSPLHF,TGCGCCAGCAGCCAAGAGAGACAGAGGTCACCCCTCCACTTT,-,-,TRBV4-3,TRBJ1-6
CASSRGQGSSYEQYF,TGTGCCAGCAGCCGAGGACAGGGCAGCTCCTACGAGCAGTACTTC,-,TRBD1,TRBV7-9,TRBJ2-7
CASRTGQLYGYTF,TGTGCCAGCAGAACGGGACAGCTCTATGGCTACACCTTC,-,TRBD1,TRBV6-6,TRBJ1-2
CASMRQGGNEQFF,TGTGCCAGCATGAGACAGGGTGGAAATGAGCAGTTCTTC,-,TRBD1,TRBV27,TRBJ2-1
CASSHGSGADQPQHF,TGTGCCAGCAGTCACGGCTCAGGGGCTGATCAGCCCCAGCATTTT,few,-,TRBV6-5,TRBJ1-5
CASSPPGQGNYGYTF,TGTGCCAGCTCACCCCCGGGACAGGGAAACTATGGCTACACCTTC,-,TRBD1,TRBV18,TRBJ1-2
CASSIPSGANVLTF,TGTGCCAGTAGTATACCATCTGGGGCCAACGTCCTGACTTTC,-,-,TRBV19,TRBJ2-6
CASTPSTSRQTNSPLHF,TGTGCCAGCACCCCCTCCACCTCAAGACAGACTAATTCACCCCTCCACTTT,-,-,TRBV7-8,TRBJ1-6
CASSNPGVYQPQHF,TGTGCCAGCAGCAACCCAGGGGTCTATCAGCCCCAGCATTTT,-,-,TRBV28,TRBJ1-5
CASTRRPTGSRKHSVSSNQPQHF,TGTGCCAGTACCCGACGACCTACAGGGTCGAGGAAACATAGCGTTAGTAGCAATCAGCCCCAGCATTTT,-,-,TRBV19,TRBJ1-5
CASSEYGQGDEKLFF,TGTGCCAGCAGTGAATACGGGCAGGGCGATGAAAAACTGTTTTTT,few,-,TRBV25-1,TRBJ1-4
CASSNGGAYSRQFF,TGTGCCAGCAGTAACGGGGGGGCGTACTCTCGGCAGTTCTTC,few,TRBD2,TRBV6-5,TRBJ2-1
CASSILEVTNYGYTF,TGTGCCAGTAGTATCCTGGAGGTTACTAACTATGGCTACACCTTC,-,-,TRBV19,TRBJ1-2
CASSTDRSITEAFF,TGCGCCAGCAGCACCGACAGGTCTATCACTGAAGCTTTCTTT,few,-,TRBV4-1,TRBJ1-1
CASIYRTEAFF,TGTGCCAGCATTTATCGCACTGAAGCTTTCTTT,-,-,TRBV28,TRBJ1-1
CASSLIFGLADTGELFF,TGTGCCAGCAGTTTGATATTCGGGTTGGCCGACACCGGGGAGCTGTTTTTT,-,-,TRBV28,TRBJ2-2
CASSDRMRAGDLEVYEQYF,TGTGCCAGCAGTGACAGGATGCGAGCGGGGGACCTCGAGGTCTACGAGCAGTACTTC,-,TRBD2,TRBV6-4,TRBJ2-7
CASSPPSDRGGYTF,TGTGCCAGCAGCCCCCCTAGCGACCGGGGTGGCTACACCTTC,-,-,TRBV4-2,TRBJ1-2
CSVGVAGGRSEQYF,TGCAGCGTTGGAGTAGCGGGGGGTAGGTCCGAGCAGTACTTC,-,TRBD2,TRBV29-1,TRBJ2-7
CASSQNRVRRDEQYF,TGTGCCAGCAGCCAAAACAGGGTACGGCGGGACGAGCAGTACTTC,-,-,TRBV14,TRBJ2-7
CASSQDGLALGELFF,TGCGCCAGCAGCCAAGATGGACTAGCCCTCGGGGAGCTGTTTTTT,-,TRBD2,TRBV4-3,TRBJ2-2
CASSFGGGHYGYTF,TGTGCCAGCAGTTTTGGGGGCGGTCACTATGGCTACACCTTC,-,-,TRBV27,TRBJ1-2
CASSQAELIGQPQHF,TGCGCCAGCAGCCAGGCCGAACTAATTGGGCAGCCCCAGCATTTT,-,-,TRBV4-1,TRBJ1-5
CASSEQVAKNIQYF,TGTGCCAGCAGTGAACAGGTAGCCAAAAACATTCAGTACTTC,few,-,TRBV6-1,TRBJ2-4
CASSLDDYTGELFF,TGCGCCAGCAGCTTGGATGACTACACCGGGGAGCTGTTTTTT,-,-,TRBV5-1,TRBJ2-2
CASSQNRGTTEAFF,TGCGCCAGCAGCCAAAACAGGGGGACCACTGAAGCTTTCTTT,few,TRBD1,TRBV4-1,TRBJ1-1
CASSVQGGGNEQFF,TGTGCCAGCAGCGTACAGGGAGGCGGGAATGAGCAGTTCTTC,-,-,TRBV9,TRBJ2-1
CASRQWGGFLDYGYTF,TGTGCCAGCAGACAATGGGGGGGCTTTCTTGACTATGGCTACACCTTC,-,-,TRBV27,TRBJ1-2
CATSTPAGKEETQYF,TGTGCCACCAGCACCCCGGCGGGGAAGGAAGAGACCCAGTACTTC,-,-,TRBV15,TRBJ2-5
CASSEEGDRDSNYGYTF,TGTGCCAGCAGTGAAGAGGGGGACAGAGATTCTAACTATGGCTACACCTTC,-,TRBD1,TRBV2,TRBJ1-2
CSSKGPPTGELFF,TGTTCGTCCAAGGGGCCCCCCACCGGGGAGCTGTTTTTT,-,-,TRBV6-5,TRBJ2-2
CAISNLGQGFNSPLHF,TGTGCCATCAGTAACCTTGGACAGGGGTTTAATTCACCCCTCCACTTT,-,TRBD1,TRBV10-3,TRBJ1-6
CASSLAPEYEQYF,TGTGCCAGCAGCTTAGCACCCGAGTACGAGCAGTACTTC,-,-,TRBV7-9,TRBJ2-7
CASSLRDRVIEAFF,TGTGCCAGCAGTTTACGGGACAGGGTGATAGAAGCTTTCTTT,-,TRBD1,TRBV28,TRBJ1-1
CASSLVETGMNTEAFF,TGTGCCAGCAGCTTAGTGGAGACAGGGATGAACACTGAAGCTTTCTTT,-,TRBD1,TRBV7-9,TRBJ1-1
CASSAGGYTGELFF,TGTGCCAGCTCCGCCGGGGGTTACACCGGGGAGCTGTTTTTT,-,-,TRBV6-5,TRBJ2-2
CASSPRTASNNEQFF,TGTGCCAGCAGCCCTAGGACAGCGAGTAACAATGAGCAGTTCTTC,once,-,TRBV7-3,TRBJ2-1
CAWGAGTSLTDTQYF,TGTGCCTGGGGGGCCGGGACTAGCCTCACAGATACGCAGTATTTT,-,TRBD2,TRBV30,TRBJ2-3
CASMREAADEKLFF,TGTGCCAGCATGCGAGAGGCCGCGGATGAAAAACTGTTTTTT,-,-,TRBV2,TRBJ1-4
CASSLGGAGYGYTF,TGTGCCAGCAGTTTAGGGGGGGCCGGCTATGGCTACACCTTC,once,-,TRBV27,TRBJ1-2
CASSLDTGNTEAFF,TGCGCCAGCAGCTTGGATACAGGGAACACTGAAGCTTTCTTT,-,-,TRBV5-1,TRBJ1-1
CASSVGQGAGYGYTF,TGTGCCAGCAGCGTAGGACAGGGGGCTGGCTATGGCTACACCTTC,-,TRBD1,TRBV9,TRBJ1-2
CASSRDRDEKLFF,TGTGCCAGCAGCCGGGACAGGGATGAAAAACTGTTTTTT,-,TRBD1,TRBV7-6,TRBJ1-4
CASRTDRAGNQPQHF,TGTGCCAGCAGGACGGACAGGGCTGGCAATCAGCCCCAGCATTTT,-,TRBD1,TRBV2,TRBJ1-5
CASSPRGTIASSPLHF,TGTGCCAGCAGCCCGCGGGGAACCATCGCCAGTTCACCCCTCCACTTT,-,-,TRBV7-9,TRBJ1-6
CASSQDHRTGGKTQYF,TGCGCCAGCAGCCAAGATCATCGGACAGGGGGAAAGACCCAGTACTTC,-,TRBD1,TRBV4-3,TRBJ2-5
CASSQTNSGANVLTF,TGCGCCAGCAGCCAAACTAACTCTGGGGCCAACGTCCTGACTTTC,few,-,TRBV4-1,TRBJ2-6
CASSTFLMRGADTQYF,TGTGCCAGTAGTACCTTTTTGATGCGGGGGGCAGATACGCAGTATTTT,-,TRBD2,TRBV19,TRBJ2-3
CASSQLSYNEQFF,TGTGCCAGCAGCCAGTTGAGCTACAATGAGCAGTTCTTC,-,-,TRBV14,TRBJ2-1